Sequencing of this T cell receptor (beta chain) was carried out in a study of T cells expressing NK-cell markers. CDR3 size: 15 residues. The germline CDR1 and CDR2 sequences are SGHRS and YFSETQ. As regards this clonotype: The antigen remains undetermined.

Study results and caveats: In 5 or 6 donors, dominant NKG2C+ clonotypes were roughly 1.0-8% of CD8+ T cells. No clear determination of HCMV specificity was made for expanded NKG2C+ T cell clones.

TCRdb re-called the 5' RACE reads, yielding one record per CDR3 amino acid sequence without DNA. Its listing shows around 550,000 distinct CDR3 sequences. V is TRBV5-1 and J is TRBJ2-1; checking the TCRdb D call of TRBD2 is not possible without DNA. The sequence derives from a man younger than 30 in good health. Sample: blood T cells: a sorted CD56 or NKG2C T cell subset, CD4+ or CD8+ T cells, or bulk PBMC T cells (not recorded which). The CDR3: CASSSVAGGPNEQFF.